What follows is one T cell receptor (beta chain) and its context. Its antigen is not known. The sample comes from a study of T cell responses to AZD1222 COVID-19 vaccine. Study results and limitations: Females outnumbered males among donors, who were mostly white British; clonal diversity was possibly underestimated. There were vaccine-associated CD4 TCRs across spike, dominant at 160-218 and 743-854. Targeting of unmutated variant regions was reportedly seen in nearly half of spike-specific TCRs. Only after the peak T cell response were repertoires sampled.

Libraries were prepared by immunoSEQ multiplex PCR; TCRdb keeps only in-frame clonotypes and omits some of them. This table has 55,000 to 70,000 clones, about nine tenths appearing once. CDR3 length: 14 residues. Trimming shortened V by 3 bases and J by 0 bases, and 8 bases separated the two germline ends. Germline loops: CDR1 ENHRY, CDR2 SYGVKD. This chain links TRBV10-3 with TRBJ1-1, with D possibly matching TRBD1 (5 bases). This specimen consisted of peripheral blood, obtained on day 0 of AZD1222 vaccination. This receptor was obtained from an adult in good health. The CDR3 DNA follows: TGTGCCATCAGTGAATGGGGGGTGAACACTGAAGCTTTCTTT. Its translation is CAISEWGVNTEAFF.